This is a list of T cell receptor beta chains from one sample in a study of shared clonotypes between healthy human individuals. The method was immunoSEQ multiplex PCR; TCRdb's version includes in-frame clones alone and lacks a portion of them. The sample contains around 2,100,000 clones, roughly 94% of which appear only once. The specimen was naive CD8+ T cells sorted from blood. Receptor source: a man aged 18 to 30 in good health. Both conserved end residues are part of each CDR3. The order of the fields is J gene, D gene, V gene, CDR3 protein, CDR3 DNA. A D gene is named only where the DNA matches it firmly.

>TRBJ2-5|.|TRBV7-9
CASKQGGETQYF
TGTGCCAGCAAACAGGGAGGAGAGACCCAGTACTTC
>TRBJ2-1|.|TRBV27
CASSYSGYNEQFF
TGTGCCAGCAGTTATTCAGGGTACAATGAGCAGTTCTTC
>TRBJ2-1|.|TRBV7-8
CASSPSRGGYYNEQFF
TGTGCCAGCAGCCCGAGTAGGGGGGGATACTACAATGAGCAGTTCTTC
>TRBJ2-1|.|TRBV5-1
CASSLMGFDEQFF
TGCGCCAGCAGCTTGATGGGGTTCGATGAGCAGTTCTTC
>TRBJ2-6|TRBD2|TRBV2
CASRAGSSGANVLTF
TGTGCCAGCAGAGCGGGATCTTCTGGGGCCAACGTCCTGACTTTC
>TRBJ2-5|TRBD2|TRBV30
CAWSVRLAGAETQYF
TGTGCCTGGAGTGTACGGCTAGCGGGAGCAGAGACCCAGTACTTC
>TRBJ2-3|.|TRBV5-6
CASSLEGQVDTQYF
TGTGCCAGCAGCTTGGAGGGGCAGGTAGATACGCAGTATTTT
>TRBJ2-1|TRBD2|TRBV4-1
CASSQLQGTSDAYEQFF
TGCGCCAGCAGCCAACTCCAAGGGACTAGTGATGCCTATGAGCAGTTCTTC
>TRBJ2-7|TRBD1|TRBV27
CASRAHRGQSHEQYF
TGTGCCAGCAGAGCACACAGGGGTCAATCCCACGAGCAGTACTTC
>TRBJ2-1|TRBD2|TRBV9
CASSHPKSGGPDTGNEQFF
TGTGCCAGCAGCCATCCAAAAAGCGGGGGGCCCGACACGGGCAATGAGCAGTTCTTC
>TRBJ1-5|.|TRBV2
CASSVTETGQPQHF
TGTGCCAGCAGTGTGACCGAAACCGGGCAGCCCCAGCATTTT
>TRBJ1-2|.|TRBV6-1
CATLLTFNYGYTF
TGTGCCACCCTACTGACATTTAACTATGGCTACACCTTC
>TRBJ2-5|TRBD1|TRBV4-3
CASSQDGTGEGGETQYF
TGCGCCAGCAGCCAAGATGGGACAGGGGAGGGTGGAGAGACCCAGTACTTC